This TCR beta chain was retrieved from a study of blood T cell repertoires in COVID-19. CDR1 and CDR2 (germline): SGHRS, YFSETQ. V was trimmed by 4 bases and J by 3 bases, leaving 13 bases between them. The CDR3 covers 15 residues. The data were produced by immunoSEQ multiplex PCR, yet TCRdb's version contains in-frame clones alone and is incomplete. The data contain roughly 200,000 clones, roughly 80% of them singletons. The genes are TRBV5-1 and TRBJ2-2, with D perhaps matching TRBD1 (5 bases). Sample: peripheral blood. This TCR was sampled from a man in his 60s with acute or convalescent COVID-19. DNA for the CDR3: TGCGCCAGCAGCCGACAGCCGACGGACACCGGGGAGCTGTTTTTT. Amino acid sequence: CASSRQPTDTGELFF.